The present T cell receptor (beta chain) was sequenced within a study of T cell responses to AZD1222 COVID-19 vaccine. Study summary: Second-dose intervals near 4 or 12 weeks were combined. Findings and caveats of the study: Two AZD1222 doses significantly raised spike-specific TCR breadth and depth over controls.

Measured with immunoSEQ multiplex PCR; TCRdb has only the in-frame clones, and not every one. The repertoire has around 120,000 clones, 70% to 90% of them found once; the top ten carry 8.4%. In germline, CDR1 is SGHVS, CDR2 FQNEAQ. The CDR3 spans 13 residues. V shed 5 bases and J 5 bases; nucleotides not matched to a gene: 5. As to this clone: Its antigen is undetermined.

This TCR was sampled from an adult in good health. Material: peripheral blood, obtained on day 0 of AZD1222 vaccination. The rearrangement joins TRBV7-8 to TRBJ1-2, with 7 bases that match TRBD1. The chain's CDR3 is CASSRTGVYGYTF. The CDR3 region has the DNA TGTGCCAGCAGCCGCACAGGGGTATATGGCTACACCTTC.